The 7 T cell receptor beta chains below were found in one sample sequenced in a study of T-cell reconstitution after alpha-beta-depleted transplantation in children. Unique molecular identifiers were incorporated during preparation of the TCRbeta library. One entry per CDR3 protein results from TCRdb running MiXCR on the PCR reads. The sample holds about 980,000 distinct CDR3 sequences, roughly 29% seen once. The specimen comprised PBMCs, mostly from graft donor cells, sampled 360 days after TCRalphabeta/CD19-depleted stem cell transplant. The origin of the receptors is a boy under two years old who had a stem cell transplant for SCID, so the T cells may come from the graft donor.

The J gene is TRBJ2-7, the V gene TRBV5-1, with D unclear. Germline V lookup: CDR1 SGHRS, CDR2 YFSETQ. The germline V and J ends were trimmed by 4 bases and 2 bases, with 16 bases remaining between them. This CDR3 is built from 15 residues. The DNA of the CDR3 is TGCGCCAGCAGCCCGGATTCGGGCGGAACCTACGAGCAGTACTTC. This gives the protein CASSPDSGGTYEQYF.

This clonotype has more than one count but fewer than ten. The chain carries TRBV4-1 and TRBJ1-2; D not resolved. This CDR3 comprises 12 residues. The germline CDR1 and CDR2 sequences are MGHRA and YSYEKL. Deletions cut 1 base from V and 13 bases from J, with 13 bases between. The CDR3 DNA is TGCGCCAGCAGCCAAGTGGCGGACCGTCGCACCTTC. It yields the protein CASSQVADRRTF.

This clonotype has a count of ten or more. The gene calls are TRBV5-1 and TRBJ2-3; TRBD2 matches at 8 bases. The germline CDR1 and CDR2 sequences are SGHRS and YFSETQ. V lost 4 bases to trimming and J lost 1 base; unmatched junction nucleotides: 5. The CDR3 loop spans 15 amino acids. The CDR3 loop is CASSPVAGRTDTQYF. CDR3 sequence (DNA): TGCGCCAGCAGCCCCGTAGCGGGGCGCACAGATACGCAGTATTTT.

The CDR3 coding sequence is TGCGCCAGCAGCCGGACTAGCGGGGACCCGCGGGAGCAGTTCTTC. Translating gives CASSRTSGDPREQFF. The chain links TRBV5-1 to TRBJ2-1; 12 positions match TRBD2. Germline CDR1 SGHRS, CDR2 YFSETQ. Unmatched junction bases numbered 9, after V lost 4 bases and J lost 10 bases. This CDR3 has 15 amino acids.

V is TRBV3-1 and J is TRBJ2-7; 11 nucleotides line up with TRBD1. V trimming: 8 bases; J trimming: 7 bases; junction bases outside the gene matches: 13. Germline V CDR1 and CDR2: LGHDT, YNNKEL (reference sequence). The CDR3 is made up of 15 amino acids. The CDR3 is CASGPRTGGLGEQYF. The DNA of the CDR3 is TGTGCCAGCGGACCCCGGACAGGGGGCTTGGGGGAGCAGTACTTC.

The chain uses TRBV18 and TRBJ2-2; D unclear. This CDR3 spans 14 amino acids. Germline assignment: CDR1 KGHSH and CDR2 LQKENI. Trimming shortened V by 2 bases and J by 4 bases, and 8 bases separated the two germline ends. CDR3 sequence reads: CASSPDGFTGELFF. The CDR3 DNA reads TGTGCCAGCTCACCAGACGGGTTCACCGGGGAGCTGTTTTTT.

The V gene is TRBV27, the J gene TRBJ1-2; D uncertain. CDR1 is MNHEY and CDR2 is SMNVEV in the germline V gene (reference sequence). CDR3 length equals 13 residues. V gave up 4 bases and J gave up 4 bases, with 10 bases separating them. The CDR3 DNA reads TGTGCCAGCAGTTCTTACGAATCCTATGGCTACACCTTC. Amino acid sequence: CASSSYESYGYTF.